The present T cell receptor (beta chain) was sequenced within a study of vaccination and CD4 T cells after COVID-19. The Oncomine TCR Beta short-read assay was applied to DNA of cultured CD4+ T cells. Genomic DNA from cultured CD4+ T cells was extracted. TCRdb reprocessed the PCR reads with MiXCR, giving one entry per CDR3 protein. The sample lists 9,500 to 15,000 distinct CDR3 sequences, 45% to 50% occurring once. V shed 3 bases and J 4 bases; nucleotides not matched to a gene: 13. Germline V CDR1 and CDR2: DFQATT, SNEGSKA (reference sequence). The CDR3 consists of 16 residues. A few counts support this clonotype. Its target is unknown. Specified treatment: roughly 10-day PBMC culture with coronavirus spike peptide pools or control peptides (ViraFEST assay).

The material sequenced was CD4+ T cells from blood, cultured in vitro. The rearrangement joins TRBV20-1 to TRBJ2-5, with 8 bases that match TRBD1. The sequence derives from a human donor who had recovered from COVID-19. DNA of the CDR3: TGCAGTGCTAGGGACCGGACAGGGATTGGGGCAGAGACCCAGTACTTC. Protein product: CSARDRTGIGAETQYF.